This T cell receptor beta chain was captured in a study of shared clonotypes between healthy human individuals. The CD4+ fraction was divided into a CD45RA+ naive subset and a CD45RA-negative memory subset. Points on this clone: Its target is not known.

The protocol was immunoSEQ multiplex PCR, while the TCRdb copy is restricted to in-frame clones and leaves out a portion. The data contain approximately 2.4 million clones, approximately 94% of them singletons. The ends were cut back, 4 bases at V and 4 bases at J, with 13 bases in the middle. This CDR3 is built from 14 residues. Germline CDR1 is MNHEY and CDR2 is SVGAGI. Study findings and constraints: The naive CD4 repertoires of a few donors were compared, and approximately 5% of clonotypes were shared.

Sample: naive CD4+ T cells sorted from blood. The sample's subset: CD45RA+ positively selected. This clonotype was obtained from a man younger than 35 in good health. This chain joins TRBV6-5 and TRBJ1-1; tentatively, D is TRBD1 (5 bases). The CDR3 DNA sequence: TGTGCCAGCAGTTTGCGCAGGGAGGCCACTGAAGCTTTCTTT. It translates to CASSLRREATEAFF.